The 9 T cell receptor beta chains presented below share a single source sample, sequenced in a study of T cells in Graves' hyperthyroidism and ophthalmopathy (dated by TCRdb to between 2018 and 2020). Preparation of the library involved multiplex PCR. The data were produced on an Illumina HiSeq 2000. The TCR beta CDR3 regions were amplified from the RNA transcripts. The first round of RT-PCR for the TCR CDR3 was performed with the HTBI primer set and the Qiagen OneStep RT-PCR kit. Starting from the raw public reads, TCRdb applied fastp trimming at Q25, assembled clones with MiXCR and retained in-frame beta chains. Identical CDR3 protein sequences are pooled into one entry, listed with their most common genes and DNA. Across this sample there are approximately 700,000 distinct CDR3 sequences, with 15% to 20% seen only once. The top ten constitute around 8% of the sample. The sample taken for sequencing was blood. These receptors all come from a man between 18 and 29 years old with Graves' hyperthyroidism.

The sample holds one count of this clonotype. The chain links TRBV6-1 to TRBJ2-4; a possible D gene is TRBD1 (6 bases). Per the germline V gene, CDR1 is MNHNS and CDR2 is SASEGT. Trimming shortened V by 4 bases and J by 2 bases, and 12 bases separated the two germline ends. The CDR3 has 15 residues. The CDR3 DNA is TGTGCCAGCAGTGGCCAGACAGGTACCAAAAACATTCAGTACTTC. Translation: CASSGQTGTKNIQYF.

This clonotype was seen more than once but under ten times. This rearrangement joins TRBV19 to TRBJ2-7; 7 bases are a match to TRBD1. V was clipped by 2 bases and J by 3 bases; unmatched bases: 4. The CDR3 sequence is 14 residues long. The V gene's germline CDR1 is LNHDA and CDR2 SQIVND (reference sequence). In nucleotides, the CDR3 is TGTGCCAGTAGTATACCCGGGACAGACTACGAGCAGTACTTC. It translates to CASSIPGTDYEQYF.

The rearrangement joins TRBV6-1 to TRBJ2-5, with TRBD2 matching over 15 bases. Looked up from germline, CDR1 is MNHNS and CDR2 is SASEGT. The ends lost 4 bases at V and 5 bases at J; junction bases unmatched: 8. This CDR3 contains 17 residues. DNA of the CDR3: TGTGCCAGCAGTGGAAACCTTGGGACTAGCGGGAGGGAGACCCAGTACTTC. Protein: CASSGNLGTSGRETQYF.

The CDR3 bases are TGTGCCAGCGGGACTAGCGGTAACACCGCAGATACGCAGTATTTT. This encodes CASGTSGNTADTQYF. The V and J genes are TRBV28 and TRBJ2-3; 11 nucleotides agree with TRBD2. CDR1 and CDR2 from the germline V gene are MDHEN and SYDVKM. The trim removed 8 bases at V and 4 bases at J, leaving 8 bases unmatched. This CDR3 has 15 amino acids.

At least ten counts were recorded for this clonotype. The chain is built from TRBV30 and TRBJ1-1; a weak D match, TRBD1 (6 bases). The CDR3 has 12 amino acids. The germline V and J ends were trimmed by 2 bases and 4 bases, with 8 bases remaining between them. Germline V gene data show CDR1 as GTSNPN and CDR2 as SVGIG (reference sequence). CDR3: CAWSHRVTEAFF. DNA of the CDR3: TGTGCCTGGAGTCACAGGGTCACTGAAGCTTTCTTT.

This clonotype was observed a handful of times. The CDR3 DNA reads TGTGCCAGCAGCGTAGGGAGGAACAATGAGCAGTTCTTC. It encodes CASSVGRNNEQFF. This chain uses TRBV9 with TRBJ2-1; D might be TRBD2 (5 bases). From germline, CDR1 is SGDLS and CDR2 YYNGEE. The CDR3 length is 13 residues. V was pared by 0 bases and J by 5 bases, with 6 bases between.

Ten or more counts support this clonotype. V is TRBV20-1 and J is TRBJ2-4, with TRBD2 matching 9 bases. This CDR3 has 17 amino acids. Germline values: CDR1 DFQATT, CDR2 SNEGSKA (reference sequence). The ends lost 3 bases at V and 2 bases at J; junction bases unmatched: 11. The CDR3 spells CSASPRGSGSSKNIQYF. As DNA, the CDR3 is TGCAGTGCTAGTCCGAGGGGTAGCGGGAGTTCCAAAAACATTCAGTACTTC.

This clonotype was observed at least ten times. The chain recombines TRBV7-8 with TRBJ2-1, with unresolved D. V lost 3 bases and J lost 8, with 5 bases in between. This CDR3 has 11 amino acids. Germline CDR1 SGHVS, CDR2 FQNEAQ. CDR3 coding DNA: TGTGCCAGCAGCTTTAGACATGAGCAGTTCTTC. Protein sequence: CASSFRHEQFF.

This clonotype has more than one count but fewer than ten. This chain uses TRBV20-1 with TRBJ1-1; D is uncertain. CDR1 is DFQATT and CDR2 is SNEGSKA in the germline V gene (reference sequence). CDR3 size: 13 residues. Trimming pared 6 bases from V and 0 bases from J, leaving 11 bases between. CDR3 bases: TGCAGTGCGCTGGGGAGGCTGAACACTGAAGCTTTCTTT. Its protein is CSALGRLNTEAFF.